Listed here are 10 T cell receptor beta chains from one sample, sequenced in a study of control samples from healthy donors and cancer patients. The repertoire was sequenced with immunoSEQ multiplex PCR; TCRdb's copy has only in-frame clones and lacks some. This repertoire shows 69,000 or so clones, about 94% found once; its top ten account for around 2.8%. Material for sequencing was blood. The source of these receptors is a woman aged 25-40 years in good health.

The chain combines TRBV5-1 with TRBJ2-7; 9 bases are shared with TRBD1. Germline V gene data show CDR1 as SGHRS and CDR2 as YFSETQ. The CDR3 consists of 14 residues. V was clipped by 4 bases and J by 4 bases; unmatched bases: 6. The CDR3: CASSLGTGNYEQYF. The CDR3 bases are TGCGCCAGCAGCCTCGGGACAGGGAATTACGAGCAGTACTTC.

The CDR3 DNA is TGCGCCAGCAGCGGCTGGACAGGGTCTACCGAAAAACTGTTTTTT. Residues: CASSGWTGSTEKLFF. The rearrangement uses TRBV5-1 and TRBJ1-4; 8 nucleotides line up with TRBD1. The CDR3 loop spans 15 amino acids. Germline-derived CDR1 and CDR2 are SGHRS and YFSETQ. V shed 4 bases, J shed 8 bases, and the junction held 10 bases outside the gene matches. The variable domain in full, completed from reference TRBV5-1 and TRBJ1-4, reads KAGVTQTPRYLIKTRGQQVTLSCSPISGHRSVSWYQQTPGQGLQFLFEYFSETQRNKGNFPGRFSGRQFSNSRSEMNVSTLELGDSALYLCASSGWTGSTEKLFFGSGTQLSVL.

The rearrangement joins TRBV2 to TRBJ1-1, with D perhaps TRBD1 (5 bases). In germline, CDR1 is SNHLY, CDR2 FYNNEI. CDR3 length: 13 residues. V was shortened by 7 bases and J by 5 bases, with 14 bases between the two germline ends. CDR3 in amino acids: CASNYLGETEAFF. The DNA of the CDR3 is TGTGCCAGCAATTATTTGGGGGAGACTGAAGCTTTCTTT.

V usage is TRBV28 and J usage is TRBJ2-1; 9 bases match TRBD2. V lost 5 bases and J lost 15; bases outside the gene matches: 5. The CDR3 consists of 11 residues. Looked up from germline, CDR1 is MDHEN and CDR2 is SYDVKM. This CDR3 reads CASSRGGGPFF. CDR3 DNA: TGTGCCAGCAGTCGCGGGGGGGGACCGTTCTTC.

The chain uses TRBV7-2 and TRBJ1-1; TRBD1 matches at 7 bases. Germline lookup yields CDR1 SGHTA and CDR2 FQGNSA. V lost 4 bases and J lost 1; bases outside the gene matches: 3. CDR3 length: 14 amino acids. The CDR3 reads CASSYRGGNTEAFF. The DNA for the CDR3 is TGTGCCAGCAGCTACAGGGGCGGGAACACTGAAGCTTTCTTT.

The rearrangement links TRBV23-1 to TRBJ2-1; 8 bases agree with TRBD1. TRBV23-1 is known as an ORF, though its function is uncertain. The length of the CDR3 is 17 residues. With 3 bases clipped from V and 1 base from J, the junction kept 8 bases outside the gene matches. This CDR3 reads CASSQVGQGESYNEQFF. The CDR3 DNA reads TGCGCCAGCAGTCAGGTTGGACAGGGCGAGTCCTACAATGAGCAGTTCTTC.

The gene calls are TRBV5-1 and TRBJ2-1; 7 bases are shared with TRBD1. Germline V gene lookup returns CDR1 SGHRS and CDR2 YFSETQ. Trimming cost V 4 bases and J 7 bases; bases outside gene matches: 8. This CDR3 has 14 residues. CDR3 sequence: CASSPGQPRNEQFF. As DNA, the CDR3 is TGCGCCAGCAGCCCGGGACAGCCTCGGAATGAGCAGTTCTTC.

J is TRBJ2-3 and V is TRBV19; possibly TRBD2 for D (6 bases). The CDR3 totals 14 residues. The V and J ends lost 3 bases and 1 base respectively, with 8 bases between them. Germline V gene lookup returns CDR1 LNHDA and CDR2 SQIVND (reference sequence). The CDR3 spells CASSMGGGTDTQYF. The CDR3 nucleotides read TGTGCCAGTAGTATGGGGGGAGGCACAGATACGCAGTATTTT.

V is TRBV9 and J is TRBJ1-1; D gene uncertain. The CDR3 runs 14 residues. Trimming left V 1 base short and J 1 base short, with 8 bases between. Germline V gene sequence: CDR1 SGDLS, CDR2 YYNGEE. The CDR3 DNA is TGTGCCAGCAGCGTACTCAGCGAGAACACTGAAGCTTTCTTT. Protein sequence: CASSVLSENTEAFF.

The rearrangement joins TRBV6-5 to TRBJ1-5; D is possibly TRBD1 (6 bases). Germline values: CDR1 MNHEY, CDR2 SVGAGI. Deletions cut 6 bases from V and 0 bases from J, with 12 bases between. The length of the CDR3 is 15 residues. The CDR3 nucleotides are TGTGCCAGCAGGCAGGGGTCATATAGCAATCAGCCCCAGCATTTT. It is translated as CASRQGSYSNQPQHF.